What follows describes a single T cell receptor (beta chain). Its antigen is still unknown. This entry belongs to a study of breast tumors, draining lymph nodes, adjacent tissues. Overall study findings and caveats: Compared with lymph nodes, tumors were less diverse; compared with nontumor tissue, more. Tumor and nontumor repertoires were significantly more similar in luminal-like than in basal-like breast cancer. That most tumor T cells come from lymph nodes remained unproven.

TCRdb recomputed calls from the multiplex PCR reads with MiXCR, one row per CDR3 protein. The sample holds about 200,000 distinct CDR3 sequences; 25% to 40% are singletons and the top ten take 4% to 4.5%. The lymph nodes were axillary draining lymph nodes from breast cancer patients. CDR3 length equals 16 residues. The V gene lost 3 bases and the J gene lost 7 bases, with 22 bases spanning the gap. Germline V gene lookup returns CDR1 LNHNV and CDR2 YYDKDF (reference sequence). J is TRBJ2-7 and V is TRBV15, with D maybe TRBD2 (5 bases). This clonotype was sampled from a female donor with breast cancer. Some clones in this sample may be carry-over from other donors' samples. The sample comprised axillary lymph node tissue. This chain's CDR3 is CATSSLGPRGRLEQYF. CDR3 in DNA: TGTGCCACCAGCAGCTTAGGTCCCCGGGGTCGTTTAGAGCAGTACTTC.